These T cell receptor beta chains were read from a single sample in a study of blood T cell repertoires in COVID-19. Clones were sequenced by immunoSEQ multiplex PCR, and TCRdb holds only the in-frame ones, with some missing. Among fewer than 350,000 clones listed, around 81% were seen once. Sample: peripheral blood. Every receptor here comes from a woman aged 50 to 60 with active or convalescent COVID-19. Both conserved end residues are part of each CDR3. A D gene is named only where the DNA matches it firmly. The size field is filled for only some rows; it gives once, few, many or a size class.

cdr3_aa: CASSLSGFGNTGELFF; cdr3_nt: TGTGCCAGCAGCTTATCAGGGTTTGGGAACACCGGGGAGCTGTTTTTT; v_call: TRBV7-6; d_call: .; clone_size: .; j_call: TRBJ2-2
cdr3_aa: CASRVGLREAQYF; cdr3_nt: TGTGCCAGTAGGGTGGGACTACGCGAGGCGCAGTATTTT; v_call: TRBV19; d_call: TRBD2; clone_size: .; j_call: TRBJ2-3
cdr3_aa: CATSASEGAGEQYF; cdr3_nt: TGTGCCACCAGTGCGTCGGAGGGGGCTGGCGAGCAGTACTTC; v_call: TRBV24-1; d_call: .; clone_size: .; j_call: TRBJ2-7
cdr3_aa: CASTRAGRESYEQYF; cdr3_nt: TGTGCCAGCACACGGGCAGGGCGAGAATCCTACGAGCAGTACTTC; v_call: TRBV5-6; d_call: .; clone_size: .; j_call: TRBJ2-7
cdr3_aa: CASSPDNSPLHF; cdr3_nt: TGTGCCAGCAGTCCGGATAATTCACCCCTCCACTTT; v_call: TRBV3-1/TRBV3-2; d_call: .; clone_size: .; j_call: TRBJ1-6
cdr3_aa: CASSPRTSGLRGEQFF; cdr3_nt: TGTGCCAGCTCACCGAGGACTAGCGGGCTAAGGGGGGAGCAGTTCTTC; v_call: TRBV18; d_call: TRBD2; clone_size: .; j_call: TRBJ2-1
cdr3_aa: CASSYSGPYNEQFF; cdr3_nt: TGTGCCAGCAGTTATAGTGGGCCGTACAATGAGCAGTTCTTC; v_call: TRBV6-5; d_call: .; clone_size: .; j_call: TRBJ2-1
cdr3_aa: CASSYTGTGDNQPQHF; cdr3_nt: TGTGCCAGCAGCTATACCGGGACAGGGGACAATCAGCCCCAGCATTTT; v_call: TRBV7-2; d_call: TRBD1; clone_size: .; j_call: TRBJ1-5
cdr3_aa: CASSPQDRVKGANVLTF; cdr3_nt: TGTGCCAGCAGCCCCCAGGACAGGGTGAAAGGGGCCAACGTCCTGACTTTC; v_call: TRBV13; d_call: TRBD1; clone_size: .; j_call: TRBJ2-6
cdr3_aa: CASSPDVRASNEQFF; cdr3_nt: TGTGCCAGCAGCCCCGACGTGAGGGCCAGCAATGAGCAGTTCTTC; v_call: TRBV3-1/TRBV3-2; d_call: .; clone_size: .; j_call: TRBJ2-1
cdr3_aa: CASSERDRFQPQHF; cdr3_nt: TGTGCCAGCAGCGAGCGGGACAGGTTTCAGCCCCAGCATTTT; v_call: TRBV2; d_call: TRBD1; clone_size: few; j_call: TRBJ1-5
cdr3_aa: CASSSRDRGLYEQYF; cdr3_nt: TGTGCCAGCAGCTCCCGGGACAGGGGGCTCTACGAGCAGTACTTC; v_call: TRBV5-4; d_call: TRBD1; clone_size: .; j_call: TRBJ2-7
cdr3_aa: CASSVGGRLAGGADTQYF; cdr3_nt: TGTGCCAGCAGCGTAGGTGGTAGGCTAGCGGGAGGGGCAGATACGCAGTATTTT; v_call: TRBV9; d_call: TRBD2; clone_size: .; j_call: TRBJ2-3
cdr3_aa: CAWSVPRGINEQYF; cdr3_nt: TGTGCCTGGAGTGTACCCAGGGGAATAAACGAGCAGTACTTC; v_call: TRBV30; d_call: .; clone_size: .; j_call: TRBJ2-7
cdr3_aa: CASSLARGRGYTF; cdr3_nt: TGTGCCAGCAGCTTGGCCAGGGGCAGAGGCTACACCTTC; v_call: TRBV5-6; d_call: .; clone_size: .; j_call: TRBJ1-2
cdr3_aa: CASSPYRTGVNEQFF; cdr3_nt: TGTGCCAGCAGCCCTTATAGGACAGGGGTCAATGAGCAGTTCTTC; v_call: TRBV5-4; d_call: TRBD1; clone_size: .; j_call: TRBJ2-1
cdr3_aa: CSADRYNEQFF; cdr3_nt: TGCAGTGCAGACAGGTACAATGAGCAGTTCTTC; v_call: TRBV20-1; d_call: .; clone_size: .; j_call: TRBJ2-1
cdr3_aa: CASTSGYNEQFF; cdr3_nt: TGTGCCAGCACTTCGGGGTACAATGAGCAGTTCTTC; v_call: TRBV12-3/TRBV12-4; d_call: .; clone_size: .; j_call: TRBJ2-1
cdr3_aa: CASSLAGGTYEQYF; cdr3_nt: TGTGCCAGCAGCCTAGCGGGAGGTACCTACGAGCAGTACTTC; v_call: TRBV7-2; d_call: TRBD2; clone_size: .; j_call: TRBJ2-7
cdr3_aa: CATSRDRQAKLFF; cdr3_nt: TGTGCCACCAGCAGAGATAGACAGGCAAAACTGTTTTTT; v_call: TRBV15; d_call: .; clone_size: .; j_call: TRBJ1-4
cdr3_aa: CASSSRRELQETQYF; cdr3_nt: TGTGCCAGCAGCTCGCGTAGAGAATTACAAGAGACCCAGTACTTC; v_call: TRBV7-8; d_call: .; clone_size: .; j_call: TRBJ2-5
cdr3_aa: CASSQVLRQGGNYGYTF; cdr3_nt: TGTGCCAGCAGCCAAGTACTTCGACAGGGGGGAAACTATGGCTACACCTTC; v_call: TRBV3-1/TRBV3-2; d_call: TRBD1; clone_size: .; j_call: TRBJ1-2
cdr3_aa: CASSEEDRAFRGYEQYF; cdr3_nt: TGTGCCAGCAGTGAAGAGGACAGGGCTTTTAGGGGGTACGAGCAGTACTTC; v_call: TRBV6-1; d_call: TRBD1; clone_size: .; j_call: TRBJ2-7
cdr3_aa: CASSRGRSADTQYF; cdr3_nt: TGTGCCAGTAGTCGGGGGAGGTCCGCAGATACGCAGTATTTT; v_call: TRBV19; d_call: .; clone_size: .; j_call: TRBJ2-3
cdr3_aa: CASSHSGPAYNEQFF; cdr3_nt: TGTGCCAGCAGCCACAGCGGTCCCGCCTACAATGAGCAGTTCTTC; v_call: TRBV3-1/TRBV3-2; d_call: .; clone_size: .; j_call: TRBJ2-1
cdr3_aa: CASSLREGSYEQYF; cdr3_nt: TGCGCCAGCAGCCTGCGGGAGGGCAGCTACGAGCAGTACTTC; v_call: TRBV4-1; d_call: TRBD2; clone_size: .; j_call: TRBJ2-7
cdr3_aa: CASSSRSGGGLEGYTF; cdr3_nt: TGCGCCAGCAGCTCCCGCTCAGGGGGAGGCTTAGAAGGCTACACCTTC; v_call: TRBV5-1; d_call: TRBD1; clone_size: .; j_call: TRBJ1-2
cdr3_aa: CASSPRQGNTIYF; cdr3_nt: TGTGCCAGCTCACCACGACAGGGAAACACCATATATTTT; v_call: TRBV18; d_call: .; clone_size: .; j_call: TRBJ1-3
cdr3_aa: CASILSPRGPQHF; cdr3_nt: TGTGCCAGCATCCTCTCACCAAGGGGGCCCCAGCATTTT; v_call: TRBV28; d_call: .; clone_size: .; j_call: TRBJ1-5
cdr3_aa: CASTPGLAYKETQYF; cdr3_nt: TGTGCCAGCACCCCGGGACTAGCGTATAAAGAGACCCAGTACTTC; v_call: TRBV6-5; d_call: TRBD2; clone_size: .; j_call: TRBJ2-5
cdr3_aa: CASSDSLNTEAFF; cdr3_nt: TGTGCCAGCAGTGACAGCCTGAACACTGAAGCTTTCTTT; v_call: TRBV28; d_call: .; clone_size: .; j_call: TRBJ1-1
cdr3_aa: CASSQVVRGWNGNTIYF; cdr3_nt: TGCGCCAGCAGCCAAGTTGTTCGGGGATGGAATGGAAACACCATATATTTT; v_call: TRBV4-1; d_call: .; clone_size: .; j_call: TRBJ1-3
cdr3_aa: CASSKSFTQGKNTEAFF; cdr3_nt: TGTGCCAGCAGCAAGTCCTTTACACAGGGGAAGAACACTGAAGCTTTCTTT; v_call: TRBV7-8; d_call: TRBD1; clone_size: .; j_call: TRBJ1-1
cdr3_aa: CASSGTRITGELFF; cdr3_nt: TGTGCCAGCAGCGGGACTAGAATTACCGGGGAGCTGTTTTTT; v_call: TRBV2; d_call: TRBD2; clone_size: .; j_call: TRBJ2-2
cdr3_aa: CASRRGLAGPTDTQYF; cdr3_nt: TGCGCCAGCAGACGCGGACTAGCGGGACCCACAGATACGCAGTATTTT; v_call: TRBV4-1; d_call: TRBD2; clone_size: .; j_call: TRBJ2-3
cdr3_aa: CAWRWRGAGRNTEAFF; cdr3_nt: TGTGCCTGGAGATGGAGGGGAGCAGGGCGGAACACTGAAGCTTTCTTT; v_call: TRBV30; d_call: .; clone_size: .; j_call: TRBJ1-1
cdr3_aa: CASSSGGAGANVLTF; cdr3_nt: TGTGCCAGTAGTAGCGGGGGCGCTGGGGCCAACGTCCTGACTTTC; v_call: TRBV19; d_call: .; clone_size: .; j_call: TRBJ2-6
cdr3_aa: CARTLGREGETQYF; cdr3_nt: TGTGCCAGAACCCTGGGCCGGGAGGGGGAGACCCAGTACTTC; v_call: TRBV6-4; d_call: TRBD2; clone_size: .; j_call: TRBJ2-5
cdr3_aa: CASSLEGGQGWYEQYF; cdr3_nt: TGTGCCAGCAGCTTAGAGGGGGGACAGGGATGGTACGAGCAGTACTTC; v_call: TRBV7-2; d_call: TRBD1; clone_size: once; j_call: TRBJ2-7
cdr3_aa: CAISDPDRGNQPQHF; cdr3_nt: TGTGCCATCAGTGACCCTGACAGGGGCAATCAGCCCCAGCATTTT; v_call: TRBV10-3; d_call: TRBD1; clone_size: .; j_call: TRBJ1-5
cdr3_aa: CASSQAITGELFF; cdr3_nt: TGCGCCAGCAGCCAGGCCATAACCGGGGAGCTGTTTTTT; v_call: TRBV4-1; d_call: .; clone_size: .; j_call: TRBJ2-2
cdr3_aa: CASSPQTSDRVYEQYF; cdr3_nt: TGTGCCAGCAGCCCCCAAACGTCGGACAGGGTCTACGAGCAGTACTTC; v_call: TRBV4-2; d_call: TRBD1; clone_size: few; j_call: TRBJ2-7
cdr3_aa: CASSFLVRGRPGELFF; cdr3_nt: TGTGCCAGCAGCTTCCTGGTCAGGGGGCGCCCCGGGGAGCTGTTTTTT; v_call: TRBV11-1; d_call: TRBD1; clone_size: many; j_call: TRBJ2-2